This TCR beta chain was sequenced in a study of CD8 T cells in Susac syndrome. The study, taken as a whole, reports: As acknowledged by the study, its TCR sequencing and HLA analysis included a relatively small number of individuals.

Notes on this clonotype: Its antigen is undetermined.

Germline V gives CDR1 LNHNV, CDR2 YYDKDF (reference sequence). The trim removed 1 base at V and 5 bases at J, leaving 9 bases unmatched. CDR3 length: 16 amino acids. Reverse transcription used about 0.45 to 1 ug RNA and random hexamers. TCRdb reprocessed the immunoSEQ multiplex PCR reads via MiXCR and lists one record per CDR3 protein. This sample yields 140,000 to 150,000 distinct CDR3 sequences, of which roughly 95% are seen a single time; 0.084% belongs to the top ten. Negative isolation was used for CD8+ and CD4+ T cells and FACS enrichment for TEMRA cells. This sequence originates from a human donor in good health. Sequenced material: CD4+ T cells from PBMCs. The chain combines TRBV15 with TRBJ2-5; 8 bases are a match to TRBD1. CDR3: CATSRGRQGRWETQYF. The CDR3 DNA follows: TGTGCCACCAGCAGAGGGAGACAGGGGAGGTGGGAGACCCAGTACTTC. Supplemented by reference TRBV15 and TRBJ2-5, the full variable domain reads DAMVIQNPRYQVTQFGKPVTLSCSQTLNHNVMYWYQQKSSQAPKLLFHYYDKDFNNEADTPDNFQSRRPNTSFCFLDIRSPGLGDTAMYLCATSRGRQGRWETQYFGPGTRLLVL.